This TCR beta chain was documented in a study of regulatory T cells in long-lasting Graves disease. The time point here: newly diagnosed GD, antithyroid drugs for less than 3 months. Extracted RNA from PBMCs served as the source of the TCR library. V lost 2 bases to trimming and J lost 0 bases; unmatched junction nucleotides: 4. Germline CDR1 and CDR2: MNHEY and SMNVEV (reference sequence). The CDR3 is 15 residues long. This clonotype was observed many times. Its antigen is still unknown. Study-wide results and limits: Persistent Graves' patients possessed reduced TCR diversity relative to recently diagnosed ones. Persistent disease exhibited a predilection for TRBV28, TRBJ1-2 and TRBJ2-5.

In building TCR beta libraries, iRepertoire HTBI primers were used together with Arm-PCR of CDR3 regions. MiXCR, run by TCRdb on the multiplex PCR reads, gives a single entry per CDR3 protein. This sample has approximately 390,000 distinct CDR3 sequences, with 16% found just once. This same sample was also part of a study on T cells in Graves' hyperthyroidism and ophthalmopathy. That source reports: Diagnoses used clinical symptoms, serum thyroxine and TRAb, thyroid ultrasound and orbital computed tomography. Among clonotypes expanded in thyroid above 0.001, most were also found in blood.

This receptor was taken from a woman between 18 and 30 years old with Graves disease. The rearrangement uses TRBV27 and TRBJ2-7; TRBD2 matches 7 bases. Specimen: peripheral blood mononuclear cells (PBMCs), collected at new diagnosis, from a patient treated with antithyroid drugs. The CDR3: CASSLAAGVSYEQYF. The CDR3 DNA is TGTGCCAGCAGTTTAGCCGCGGGAGTCTCCTACGAGCAGTACTTC.